The T cell receptor (beta chain) described here comes from a study of early stage breast cancer tumors. Method: immunoSEQ multiplex PCR; TCRdb's copy keeps in-frame clones and lacks some. The profile shows tens of thousands of clones, around 80% of them singletons. Trimming removed 0 bases at V and 2 bases at J, with 14 bases between. The CDR3 covers 16 residues. Looked up from germline, CDR1 is SGHRS and CDR2 is YFSETQ. Specimen: blood. The TCR comes from a person aged 35-49 years with breast cancer. The V and J genes are TRBV5-1 and TRBJ1-1; unclear D gene. CDR3 protein: CASSLEGPTENTEAFF. The CDR3, as DNA: TGCGCCAGCAGCTTGGAAGGACCAACGGAAAACACTGAAGCTTTCTTT.